This TCR beta chain was retrieved from a study of cytomegalovirus exposure and HLA in healthy donors. The PCR was carried out with 60 Vbeta primers and 13 Jbeta primers. TCRdb's table, derived via immunoSEQ multiplex PCR, lists solely in-frame clones and lacks some. Its table records 100,000 to 150,000 clones. There are 17 residues in the CDR3. The germline CDR1 and CDR2 sequences are SGHVS and FNYEAQ. V was pared by 4 bases and J by 0 bases, with 6 bases of the junction left unmatched. This clonotype was sampled from a man aged 35 to 55 in good health and CMV-seronegative. This sequence joins TRBV7-6 and TRBJ2-6; 7 bases agree with TRBD1. Sequencing was carried out using PBMCs. This CDR3 is CASSSGTANSGANVLTF. The DNA for the CDR3 is TGTGCCAGCAGCTCCGGGACAGCTAACTCTGGGGCCAACGTCCTGACTTTC.